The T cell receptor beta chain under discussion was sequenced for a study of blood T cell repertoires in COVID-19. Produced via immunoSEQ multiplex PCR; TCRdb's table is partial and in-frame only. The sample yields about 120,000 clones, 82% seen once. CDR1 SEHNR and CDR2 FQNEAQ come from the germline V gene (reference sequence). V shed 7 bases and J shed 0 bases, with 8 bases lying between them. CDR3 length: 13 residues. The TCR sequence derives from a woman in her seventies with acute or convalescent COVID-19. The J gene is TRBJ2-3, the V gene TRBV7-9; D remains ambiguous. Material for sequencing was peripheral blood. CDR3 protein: CASTDTSTDTQYF. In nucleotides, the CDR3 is TGTGCCAGCACCGATACTAGCACAGATACGCAGTATTTT.